Listed below are T cell receptor beta chains from one sample, sequenced in a study of shared clonotypes between healthy human individuals. Some clones are missing from TCRdb's copy, which holds only in-frame ones; the method was immunoSEQ multiplex PCR. The sample carries 1,400,000 or so clones, around 98.5% recorded once. Sample: naive CD4+ T cells sorted from blood. The source is a man younger than 40 in good health. Both conserved end residues are part of each CDR3. D genes are given only for firm matches. Only part of the rows carry a size: once, few, many, or a class if the clone is expanded.

v_call,d_call,clone_size,j_call,cdr3_aa,cdr3_nt
TRBV9,-,-,TRBJ2-5,CASAPFTGDVTQYF,TGTGCCAGCGCCCCTTTCACGGGAGACGTGACCCAGTACTTC
TRBV9,-,-,TRBJ2-6,CASSVEQGLVFTGANVLTF,TGTGCCAGCAGCGTAGAGCAGGGGCTGGTTTTTACTGGGGCCAACGTCCTGACTTTC
TRBV6-5,-,-,TRBJ2-1,CASSYVLSENEQFF,TGTGCCAGCAGTTACGTGTTATCGGAGAATGAGCAGTTCTTC
TRBV7-2,TRBD2,once,TRBJ2-1,CASSAPLASTFMYNEQFF,TGTGCCAGCAGCGCACCACTAGCGAGCACATTCATGTACAATGAGCAGTTCTTC
TRBV11-2,-,-,TRBJ2-7,CASSSVRGAGQYEQYF,TGTGCCAGCAGCTCCGTTAGGGGGGCAGGGCAGTACGAGCAGTACTTC
TRBV5-1,-,-,TRBJ2-1,CASSLDTSSYNEQFF,TGCGCCAGCAGCTTGGATACTAGCTCCTACAATGAGCAGTTCTTC
TRBV4-3,-,-,TRBJ2-2,CASKGGIGGTGELFF,TGCGCCAGCAAAGGTGGAATTGGCGGCACCGGGGAGCTGTTTTTT
TRBV6-5,TRBD2,once,TRBJ2-2,CASSLTSVYTGELFF,TGTGCCAGCAGTCTCACTAGCGTTTACACCGGGGAGCTGTTTTTT
TRBV28,-,-,TRBJ2-7,CASRTDIREQYF,TGTGCCAGCAGGACGGACATTCGCGAGCAGTACTTC
TRBV2,-,-,TRBJ1-1,CASSEGLNTEAFF,TGTGCCAGCAGCGAGGGCCTGAACACTGAAGCTTTCTTT
TRBV5-1,TRBD1,-,TRBJ2-1,CASSLHRGTVNNEQFF,TGCGCCAGCAGCTTGCACCGTGGGACAGTAAACAATGAGCAGTTCTTC
TRBV21-1,-,-,TRBJ2-7,CASSKVRRHHKLYEQYF,TGTGCCAGCAGCAAAGTTCGAAGGCACCACAAGCTCTACGAGCAGTACTTC